This entry is about one TCR beta chain. Its antigen is undetermined. This record belongs to a study of T cells in localized non-small cell lung cancer. Trimming took off 5 bases at V and 5 bases at J, with 10 bases between the two ends. Germline V gene data show CDR1 as GTSNPN and CDR2 as SVGIG (reference sequence). The CDR3 loop spans 12 amino acids. Using immunoSEQ multiplex PCR, the repertoire was profiled, and TCRdb retains in-frame clones only, with some absent. The sample yields more than 70,000 clones, around four fifths seen once. Study-level findings and limits: Researchers found a median approximately 53 of the top 100 tumor clones in adjacent lung. Higher T cell density in the blood was associated with longer overall survival, whereas higher adjacent-lung clonality associated with shorter survival.

This sequence joins TRBV30 and TRBJ2-1; D may correspond to TRBD1 or TRBD2 (5 bases each). This clonotype originated in a man aged 40 to 75 with stage I lung adenocarcinoma. Specimen: peripheral blood, collected before any cancer treatment. The CDR3 is CAWGDGDNEQFF. CDR3 coding DNA: TGTGCCTGGGGGGACGGGGACAATGAGCAGTTCTTC.